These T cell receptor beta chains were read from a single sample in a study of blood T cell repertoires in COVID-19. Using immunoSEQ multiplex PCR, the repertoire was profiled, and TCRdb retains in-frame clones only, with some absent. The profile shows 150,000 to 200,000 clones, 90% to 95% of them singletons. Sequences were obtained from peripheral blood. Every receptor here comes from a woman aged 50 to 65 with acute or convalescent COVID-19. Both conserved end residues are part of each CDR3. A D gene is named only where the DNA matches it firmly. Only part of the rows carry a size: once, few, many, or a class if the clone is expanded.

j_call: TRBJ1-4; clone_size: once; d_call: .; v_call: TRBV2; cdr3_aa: CASKWGVTNEKLFF; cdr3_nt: TGTGCCAGCAAGTGGGGGGTGACTAATGAAAAACTGTTTTTT
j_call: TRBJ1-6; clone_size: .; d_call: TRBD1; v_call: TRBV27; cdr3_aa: CASSAQGLRENSPLHF; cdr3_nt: TGTGCCAGCTCGGCACAGGGGCTTCGAGAAAATTCACCCCTCCACTTT
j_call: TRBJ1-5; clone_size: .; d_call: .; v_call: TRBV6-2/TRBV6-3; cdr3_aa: CASSYDSLNQPQHF; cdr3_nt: TGTGCCAGCAGTTATGACTCACTCAATCAGCCCCAGCATTTT
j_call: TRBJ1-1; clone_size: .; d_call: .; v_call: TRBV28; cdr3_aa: CASSFRVVSPTEAFF; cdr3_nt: TGTGCCAGCAGTTTCAGGGTTGTATCGCCCACTGAAGCTTTCTTT
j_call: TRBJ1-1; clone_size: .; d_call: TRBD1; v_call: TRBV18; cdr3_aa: CASSRDRNTEAFF; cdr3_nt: TGTGCCAGCTCAAGGGACAGGAACACTGAAGCTTTCTTT
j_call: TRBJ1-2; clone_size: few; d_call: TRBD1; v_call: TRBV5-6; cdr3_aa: CASSVGQGGYGYTF; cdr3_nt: TGTGCCAGCAGCGTCGGACAGGGGGGTTATGGCTACACCTTC
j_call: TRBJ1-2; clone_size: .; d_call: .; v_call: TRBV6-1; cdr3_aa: CASSEVLYYGYTF; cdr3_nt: TGTGCCAGCAGTGAAGTCCTCTACTATGGCTACACCTTC
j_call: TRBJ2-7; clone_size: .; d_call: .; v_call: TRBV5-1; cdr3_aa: CASGLDSSYEQYF; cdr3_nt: TGCGCCAGCGGTCTGGACAGCTCCTACGAGCAGTACTTC
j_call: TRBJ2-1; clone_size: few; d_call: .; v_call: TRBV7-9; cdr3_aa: CASSLEPQGYEQFF; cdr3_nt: TGTGCCAGCAGCTTAGAGCCACAGGGTTACGAGCAGTTCTTC
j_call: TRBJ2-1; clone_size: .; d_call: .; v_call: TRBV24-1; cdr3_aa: CATTAGGYNEQFF; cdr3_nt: TGTGCCACCACCGCCGGAGGCTACAATGAGCAGTTCTTC
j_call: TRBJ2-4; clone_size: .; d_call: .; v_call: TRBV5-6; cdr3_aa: CASSLSVLLNKNIQYF; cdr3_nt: TGTGCCAGCAGCCTCTCGGTGCTCCTCAACAAAAACATTCAGTACTTC
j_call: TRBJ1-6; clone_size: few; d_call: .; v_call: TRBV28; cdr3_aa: CASSLSAPTVPNSPLHF; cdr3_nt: TGTGCCAGCAGTTTATCCGCACCGACAGTTCCGAATTCACCCCTCCACTTT
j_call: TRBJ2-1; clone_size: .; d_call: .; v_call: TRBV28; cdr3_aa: CASSFMGENNEQFF; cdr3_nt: TGTGCCAGCAGTTTCATGGGCGAGAACAATGAGCAGTTCTTC
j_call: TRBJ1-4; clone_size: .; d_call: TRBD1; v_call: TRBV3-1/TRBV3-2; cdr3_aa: CASSHETGSLGNEKLFF; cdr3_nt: TGTGCCAGCAGCCACGAGACAGGGTCTTTGGGTAATGAAAAACTGTTTTTT
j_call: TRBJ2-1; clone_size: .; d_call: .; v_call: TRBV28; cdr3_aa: CASSTPLEAESSYNEQFF; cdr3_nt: TGTGCCAGCAGTACGCCCCTAGAGGCGGAGAGCTCCTACAATGAGCAGTTCTTC
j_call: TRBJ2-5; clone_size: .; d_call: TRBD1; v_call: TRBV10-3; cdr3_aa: CAISEDRDRGRETQYF; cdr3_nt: TGTGCCATCAGTGAGGACCGGGACAGGGGAAGAGAGACCCAGTACTTC
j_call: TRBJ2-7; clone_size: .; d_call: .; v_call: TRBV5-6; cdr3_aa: CASSLIGDQSTYEQYF; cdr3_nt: TGTGCCAGCAGCTTGATCGGGGATCAATCAACCTACGAGCAGTACTTC
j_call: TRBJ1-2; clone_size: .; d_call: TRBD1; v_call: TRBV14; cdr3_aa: CASSQTGAGYTF; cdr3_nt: TGTGCCAGCAGCCAGACAGGGGCCGGCTACACCTTC
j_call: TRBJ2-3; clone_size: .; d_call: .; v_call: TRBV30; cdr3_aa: CAWIGAGRTDTQYF; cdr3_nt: TGTGCCTGGATAGGGGCGGGACGCACAGATACGCAGTATTTT
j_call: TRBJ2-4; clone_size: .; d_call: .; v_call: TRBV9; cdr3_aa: CASSVAEGDIQYF; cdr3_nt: TGTGCCAGCAGCGTAGCGGAGGGAGACATTCAGTACTTC
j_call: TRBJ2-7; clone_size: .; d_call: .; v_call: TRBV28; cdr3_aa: CASRKPRGPGLYEQYF; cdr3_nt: TGTGCCAGCCGGAAACCCCGGGGTCCTGGCCTCTACGAGCAGTACTTC
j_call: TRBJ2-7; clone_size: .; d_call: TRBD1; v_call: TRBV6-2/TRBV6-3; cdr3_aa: CASSYPGTGAEQYF; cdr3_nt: TGTGCCAGCAGTTACCCCGGGACAGGGGCCGAGCAGTACTTC
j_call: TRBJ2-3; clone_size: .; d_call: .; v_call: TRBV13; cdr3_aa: CASRHSGGTDTQYF; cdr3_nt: TGTGCCAGCAGGCACTCAGGGGGCACAGATACGCAGTATTTT
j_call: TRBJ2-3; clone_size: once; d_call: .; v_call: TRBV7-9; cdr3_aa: CASSSGQGGGTDTQYF; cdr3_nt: TGTGCCAGCAGCTCCGGACAGGGAGGGGGCACAGATACGCAGTATTTT
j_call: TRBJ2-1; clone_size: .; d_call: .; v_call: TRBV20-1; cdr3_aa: CSAHLGLEQFF; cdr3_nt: TGCAGTGCGCACTTAGGACTAGAGCAGTTCTTC
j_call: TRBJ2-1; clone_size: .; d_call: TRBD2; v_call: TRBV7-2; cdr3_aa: CASSLIPLTSGYNEQFF; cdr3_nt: TGTGCCAGCAGCTTAATTCCGTTAACTAGCGGGTACAATGAGCAGTTCTTC
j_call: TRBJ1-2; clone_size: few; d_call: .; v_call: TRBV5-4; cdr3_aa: CASSLVAQGNYGYTF; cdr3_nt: TGTGCCAGCAGCTTAGTAGCCCAGGGAAACTATGGCTACACCTTC
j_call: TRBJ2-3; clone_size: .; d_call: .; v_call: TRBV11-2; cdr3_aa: CASTTHWLADTQYF; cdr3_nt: TGTGCCAGCACCACGCACTGGTTGGCAGATACGCAGTATTTT
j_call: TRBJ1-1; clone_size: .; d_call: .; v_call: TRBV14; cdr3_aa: CASSLFGAMNTEAFF; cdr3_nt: TGTGCCAGCAGCCTCTTTGGAGCGATGAACACTGAAGCTTTCTTT
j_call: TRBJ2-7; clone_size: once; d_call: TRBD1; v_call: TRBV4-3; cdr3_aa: CASSQDDGQGGEQYF; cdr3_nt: TGCGCCAGCAGCCAAGATGACGGACAGGGGGGCGAGCAGTACTTC
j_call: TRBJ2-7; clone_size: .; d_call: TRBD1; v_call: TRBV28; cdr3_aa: CASSRGQGRGFGYEQYF; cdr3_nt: TGTGCCAGCAGCCGTGGACAGGGGAGGGGATTCGGCTACGAGCAGTACTTC
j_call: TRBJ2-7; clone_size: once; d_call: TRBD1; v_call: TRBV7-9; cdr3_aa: CASSPDRGASYEQYF; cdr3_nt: TGTGCCAGCAGCCCCGACAGGGGGGCCTCCTACGAGCAGTACTTC
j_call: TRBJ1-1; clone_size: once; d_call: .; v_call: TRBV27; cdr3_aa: CASRGRVNTEAFF; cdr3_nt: TGTGCCAGCAGAGGCAGGGTTAACACTGAAGCTTTCTTT
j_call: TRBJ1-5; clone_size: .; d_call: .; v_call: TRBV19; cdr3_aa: CASSINGNQPQHF; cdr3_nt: TGTGCCAGTAGTATAAACGGGAATCAGCCCCAGCATTTT
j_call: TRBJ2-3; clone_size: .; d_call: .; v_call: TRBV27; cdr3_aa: CASSFSYRRDTQYF; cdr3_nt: TGTGCCAGCAGTTTCTCCTACCGCCGGGATACGCAGTATTTT
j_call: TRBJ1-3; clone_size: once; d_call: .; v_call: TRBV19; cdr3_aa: CASSQQGPGSSGNTIYF; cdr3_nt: TGTGCCAGTAGTCAACAAGGGCCGGGGAGCTCTGGAAACACCATATATTTT
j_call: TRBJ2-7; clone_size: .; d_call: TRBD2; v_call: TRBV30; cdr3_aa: CAWSVPSGGEQYF; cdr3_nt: TGTGCCTGGAGTGTACCGAGCGGGGGGGAGCAGTACTTC
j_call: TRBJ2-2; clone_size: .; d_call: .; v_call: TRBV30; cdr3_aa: CAWSGEASVTGELFF; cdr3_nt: TGTGCCTGGAGTGGGGAGGCTAGCGTCACCGGGGAGCTGTTTTTT
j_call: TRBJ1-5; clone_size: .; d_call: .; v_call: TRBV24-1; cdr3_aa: CATSDSGQGSNQPQHF; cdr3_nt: TGTGCCACCAGTGATTCAGGGCAGGGTAGCAATCAGCCCCAGCATTTT
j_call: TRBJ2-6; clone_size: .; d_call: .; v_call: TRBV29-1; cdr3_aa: CSVEDHLGRNSGANVLTF; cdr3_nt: TGCAGCGTTGAAGATCACTTGGGCAGGAACTCTGGGGCCAACGTCCTGACTTTC
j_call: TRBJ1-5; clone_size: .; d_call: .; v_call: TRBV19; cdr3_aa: CASSIFWDTVYQPQHF; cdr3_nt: TGTGCCAGTAGTATTTTTTGGGACACAGTCTATCAGCCCCAGCATTTT
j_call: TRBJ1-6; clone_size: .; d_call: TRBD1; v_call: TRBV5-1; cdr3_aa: CASSAGTVNSPLHF; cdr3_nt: TGCGCCAGCAGCGCGGGGACAGTGAATTCACCCCTCCACTTT
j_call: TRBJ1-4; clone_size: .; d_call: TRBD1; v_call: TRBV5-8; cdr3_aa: CASSLSPGRGFGKLFF; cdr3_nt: TGTGCCAGCAGCTTGTCTCCGGGCAGGGGGTTTGGGAAACTGTTTTTT
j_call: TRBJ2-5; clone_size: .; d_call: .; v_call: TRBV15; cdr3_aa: CATSSFDRQETQYF; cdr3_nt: TGTGCCACCAGCAGTTTCGACAGACAAGAGACCCAGTACTTC
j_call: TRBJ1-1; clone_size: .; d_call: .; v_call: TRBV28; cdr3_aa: CASNELLNTEAFF; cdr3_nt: TGTGCCAGCAACGAGCTACTGAACACTGAAGCTTTCTTT
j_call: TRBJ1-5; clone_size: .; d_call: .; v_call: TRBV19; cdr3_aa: CASSIEGFGNQPQHF; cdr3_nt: TGTGCCAGTAGTATCGAGGGATTCGGCAATCAGCCCCAGCATTTT
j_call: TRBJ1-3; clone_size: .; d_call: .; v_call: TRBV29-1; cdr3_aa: CSVEDHGGAAGNTIYF; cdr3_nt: TGCAGCGTTGAAGATCATGGGGGGGCGGCGGGAAACACCATATATTTT
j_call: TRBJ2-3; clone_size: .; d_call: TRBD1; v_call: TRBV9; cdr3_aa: CASSLLPGTGVSPSWDTQYF; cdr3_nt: TGTGCCAGCAGCCTTCTTCCGGGGACAGGGGTTAGTCCTAGCTGGGATACGCAGTATTTT
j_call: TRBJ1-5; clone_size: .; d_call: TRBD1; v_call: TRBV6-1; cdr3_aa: CASSSQGGNQPQHF; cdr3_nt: TGTGCCAGCAGTTCCCAGGGGGGCAATCAGCCCCAGCATTTT
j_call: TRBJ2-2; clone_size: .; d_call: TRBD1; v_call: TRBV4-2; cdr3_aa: CASSLGTDNTGELFF; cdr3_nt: TGTGCCAGCAGCCTCGGGACAGATAACACCGGGGAGCTGTTTTTT
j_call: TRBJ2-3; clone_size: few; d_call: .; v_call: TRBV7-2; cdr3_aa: CASRQGLQRADTQYF; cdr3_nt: TGTGCCAGCAGACAAGGGCTCCAGAGGGCAGATACGCAGTATTTT
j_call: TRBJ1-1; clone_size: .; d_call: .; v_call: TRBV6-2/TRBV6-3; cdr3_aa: CASSIVDSSNTEAFF; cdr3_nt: TGTGCCAGCAGCATAGTCGACAGTTCGAACACTGAAGCTTTCTTT
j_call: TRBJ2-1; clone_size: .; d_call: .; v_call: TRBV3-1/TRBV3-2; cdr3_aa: CASSQAQGNEQFF; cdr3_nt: TGTGCCAGCAGCCAAGCCCAGGGTAATGAGCAGTTCTTC
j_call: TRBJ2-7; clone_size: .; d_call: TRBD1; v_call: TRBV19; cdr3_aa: CASSIGGGTGFDEQYF; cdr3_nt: TGTGCCAGTAGTATCGGCGGTGGGACAGGTTTCGACGAGCAGTACTTC
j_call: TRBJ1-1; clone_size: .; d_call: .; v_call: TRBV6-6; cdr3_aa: CASSYGQNTEAFF; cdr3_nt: TGTGCCAGCAGTTACGGGCAGAACACTGAAGCTTTCTTT
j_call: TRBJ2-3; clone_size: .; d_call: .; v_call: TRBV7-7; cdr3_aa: CASSLLPGRSLGDTQYF; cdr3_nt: TGTGCCAGCAGCTTACTTCCCGGCAGGTCCCTTGGAGATACGCAGTATTTT